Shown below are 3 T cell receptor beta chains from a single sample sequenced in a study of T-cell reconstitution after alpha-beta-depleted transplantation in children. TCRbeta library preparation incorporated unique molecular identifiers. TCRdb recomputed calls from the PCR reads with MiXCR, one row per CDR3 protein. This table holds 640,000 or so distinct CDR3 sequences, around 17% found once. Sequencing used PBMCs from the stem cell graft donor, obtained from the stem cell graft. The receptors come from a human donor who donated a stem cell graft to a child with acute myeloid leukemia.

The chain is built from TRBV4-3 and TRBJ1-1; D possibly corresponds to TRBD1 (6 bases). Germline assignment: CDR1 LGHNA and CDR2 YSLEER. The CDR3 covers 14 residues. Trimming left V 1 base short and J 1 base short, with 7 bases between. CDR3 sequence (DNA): TGCGCCAGCAGCCAAGGACAGGCGAACACTGAAGCTTTCTTT. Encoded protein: CASSQGQANTEAFF.

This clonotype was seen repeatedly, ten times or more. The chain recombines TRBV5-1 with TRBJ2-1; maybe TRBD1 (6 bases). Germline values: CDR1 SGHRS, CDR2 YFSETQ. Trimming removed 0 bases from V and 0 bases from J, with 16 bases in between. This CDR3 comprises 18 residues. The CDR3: CASSLARVGASSYNEQFF. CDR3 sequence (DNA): TGCGCCAGCAGCTTGGCGCGAGTGGGGGCAAGCTCCTACAATGAGCAGTTCTTC.

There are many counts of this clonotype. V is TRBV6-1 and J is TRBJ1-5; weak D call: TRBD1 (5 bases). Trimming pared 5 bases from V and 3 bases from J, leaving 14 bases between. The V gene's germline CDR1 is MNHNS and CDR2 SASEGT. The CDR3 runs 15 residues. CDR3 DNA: TGTGCCAGCAGTAGACAGAGGGGAGACAATCAGCCCCAGCATTTT. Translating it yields CASSRQRGDNQPQHF.